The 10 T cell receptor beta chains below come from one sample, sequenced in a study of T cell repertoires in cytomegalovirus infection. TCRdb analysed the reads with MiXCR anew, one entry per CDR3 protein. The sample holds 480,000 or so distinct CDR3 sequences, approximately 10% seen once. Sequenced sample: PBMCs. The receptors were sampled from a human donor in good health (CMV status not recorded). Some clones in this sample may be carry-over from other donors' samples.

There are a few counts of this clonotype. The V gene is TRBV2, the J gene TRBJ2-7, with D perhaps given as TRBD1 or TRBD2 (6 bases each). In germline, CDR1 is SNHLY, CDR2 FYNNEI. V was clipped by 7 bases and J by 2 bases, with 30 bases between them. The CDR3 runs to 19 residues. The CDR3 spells CASTSLPPRGASLAYEQYF. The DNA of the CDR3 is TGTGCCAGCACCTCGCTTCCACCAAGGGGGGCGTCTCTCGCCTACGAGCAGTACTTC.

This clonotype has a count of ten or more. The CDR3 spells CASSQDRSSGIPDEQYF. DNA of the CDR3: TGCGCCAGCAGCCAAGATCGGAGTAGCGGGATCCCCGACGAGCAGTACTTC. The gene calls are TRBV4-1 and TRBJ2-7; TRBD2 matches 8 bases. The V gene's germline CDR1 is MGHRA and CDR2 YSYEKL. After removal of 0 bases from V and 5 bases from J, the junction contained 12 bases not matched to a gene. The CDR3 covers 17 residues.

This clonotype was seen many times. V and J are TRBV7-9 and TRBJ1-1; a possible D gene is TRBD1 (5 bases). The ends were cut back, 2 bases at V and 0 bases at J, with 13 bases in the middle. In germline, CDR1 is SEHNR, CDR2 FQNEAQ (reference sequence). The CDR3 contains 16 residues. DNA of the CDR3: TGTGCCAGCAGCTTAAGGGGTGGGAAGATGAACACTGAAGCTTTCTTT. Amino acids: CASSLRGGKMNTEAFF.

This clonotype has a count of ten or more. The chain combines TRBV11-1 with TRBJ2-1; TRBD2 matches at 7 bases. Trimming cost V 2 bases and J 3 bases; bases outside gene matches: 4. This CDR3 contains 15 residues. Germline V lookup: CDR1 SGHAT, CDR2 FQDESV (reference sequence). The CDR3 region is CASSLQGGSYNEQFF. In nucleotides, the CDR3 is TGTGCCAGCAGCTTACAAGGCGGGAGCTACAATGAGCAGTTCTTC.

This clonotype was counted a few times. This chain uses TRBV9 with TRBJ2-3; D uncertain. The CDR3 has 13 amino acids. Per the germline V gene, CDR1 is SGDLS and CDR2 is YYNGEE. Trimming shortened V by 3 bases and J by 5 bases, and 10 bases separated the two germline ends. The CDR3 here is CASSGTPRDTQYF. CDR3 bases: TGTGCCAGCAGCGGTACGCCCCGAGATACGCAGTATTTT.

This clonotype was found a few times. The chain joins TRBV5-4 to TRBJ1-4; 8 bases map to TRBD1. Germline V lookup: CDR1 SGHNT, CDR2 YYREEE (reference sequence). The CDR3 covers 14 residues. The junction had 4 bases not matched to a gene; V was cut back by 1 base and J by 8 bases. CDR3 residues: CASSLPGGGEKLFF. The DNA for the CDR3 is TGTGCCAGCAGCTTGCCAGGGGGCGGAGAAAAACTGTTTTTT.

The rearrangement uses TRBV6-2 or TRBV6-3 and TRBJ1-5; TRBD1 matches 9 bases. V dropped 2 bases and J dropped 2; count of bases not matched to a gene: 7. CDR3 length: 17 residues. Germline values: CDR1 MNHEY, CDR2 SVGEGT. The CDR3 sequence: CASSYPTGGRGNQPQHF. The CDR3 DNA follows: TGTGCCAGCAGTTACCCGACAGGGGGTAGGGGCAATCAGCCCCAGCATTTT.

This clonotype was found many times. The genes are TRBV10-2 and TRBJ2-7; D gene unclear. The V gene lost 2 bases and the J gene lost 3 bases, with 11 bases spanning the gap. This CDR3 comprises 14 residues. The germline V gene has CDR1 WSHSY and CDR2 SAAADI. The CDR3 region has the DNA TGCGCCAGCAGTGAGATAGGGCCCCTCTACGAGCAGTACTTC. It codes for CASSEIGPLYEQYF.

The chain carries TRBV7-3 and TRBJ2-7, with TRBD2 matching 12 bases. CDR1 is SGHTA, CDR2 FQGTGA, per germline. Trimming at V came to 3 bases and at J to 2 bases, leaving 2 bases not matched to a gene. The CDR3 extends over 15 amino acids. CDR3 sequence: CASSFRLAGAYEQYF. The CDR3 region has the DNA TGTGCCAGCAGCTTCAGACTAGCGGGGGCCTACGAGCAGTACTTC.

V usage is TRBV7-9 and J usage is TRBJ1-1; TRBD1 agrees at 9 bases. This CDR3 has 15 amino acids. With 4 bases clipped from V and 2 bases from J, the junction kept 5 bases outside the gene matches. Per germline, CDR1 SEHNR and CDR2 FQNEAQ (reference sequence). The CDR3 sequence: CASSSMGQGNTEAFF. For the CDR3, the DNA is TGTGCCAGCAGCTCGATGGGACAGGGAAACACTGAAGCTTTCTTT. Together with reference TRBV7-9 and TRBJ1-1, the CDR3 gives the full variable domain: DTGVSQNPRHKITKRGQNVTFRCDPISEHNRLYWYRQTLGQGPEFLTYFQNEAQLEKSRLLSDRFSAERPKGSFSTLEIQRTEQGDSAMYLCASSSMGQGNTEAFFGQGTRLTVV.